These 22 T cell receptor beta chains were all obtained from the same sample, sequenced in a study of blood T cells in healthy people across ages. With a J-beta primer mix and a sample-barcoded 5' primer, a second PCR ran 7 to 11 cycles. One entry per CDR3 protein, called by TCRdb with MiXCR from the 5' RACE reads. Of some 700,000 distinct CDR3 sequences listed, 22% are singletons. What was sequenced was blood. These receptors were obtained from an older man in good health.

The DNA for the CDR3 is TGCGCCAGCAGTGCGTGGCAGGGAGTCTACAATGAGCAGTTCTTC. Translated, it gives CASSAWQGVYNEQFF. The chain links TRBV5-1 to TRBJ2-1, with D possibly being TRBD1 or TRBD2 (5 bases each). V was cut by 5 bases and J by 3 bases, with 15 bases left in between. Germline V CDR1 and CDR2: SGHRS, YFSETQ. The length of the CDR3 is 15 residues.

The sample holds many counts of this clonotype. The chain links TRBV7-2 to TRBJ1-5, with D unresolved. The CDR3 spans 13 residues. Germline V gene lookup returns CDR1 SGHTA and CDR2 FQGNSA. V was shortened by 5 bases and J by 4 bases, with 9 bases between the two germline ends. CDR3 nucleotide sequence: TGTGCCAGCAGCCCTACCCAAAATCAGCCCCAGCATTTT. Translated: CASSPTQNQPQHF. Based on the CDR3 plus reference TRBV7-2 and TRBJ1-5, the full variable domain is GAGVSQSPSNKVTEKGKDVELRCDPISGHTALYWYRQSLGQGLEFLIYFQGNSAPDKSGLPSDRFSAERTGGSVSTLTIQRTQQEDSAVYLCASSPTQNQPQHFGDGTRLSIL.

The chain links TRBV2 to TRBJ2-7; tentatively, D is TRBD1 (5 bases). Near its end, the DNA agrees better with TRBJ2-5, so the J call may be wrong. CDR3 length: 15 amino acids. CDR1 SNHLY and CDR2 FYNNEI come from the germline V gene. The CDR3 sequence: CASKQLWGHRETQYF. The DNA for the CDR3 is TGTGCCAGCAAGCAATTGTGGGGCCACCGAGAGACCCAGTACTTC.

This chain uses TRBV20-1 with TRBJ2-3; 9 nucleotides align to TRBD2. Trimming cost V 1 base and J 2 bases; bases outside gene matches: 7. Germline-derived CDR1 and CDR2 are DFQATT and SNEGSKA (reference sequence). The CDR3 has 16 residues. CDR3 sequence: CSARVKLAGYTDTQYF. The CDR3 nucleotides read TGCAGTGCTAGAGTTAAACTAGCGGGCTACACAGATACGCAGTATTTT.

V is TRBV9 and J is TRBJ2-2; D remains unclear. Trimming took off 4 bases at V and 9 bases at J, with 13 bases between the two ends. Germline lookup yields CDR1 SGDLS and CDR2 YYNGEE. This CDR3 contains 13 residues. CDR3 region: CASSSRRSRELFF. The DNA for the CDR3 is TGTGCCAGCAGCTCTCGACGATCGCGGGAGCTGTTTTTT.

This clonotype was observed a few times. The chain employs TRBV3-1 and TRBJ2-5; 8 nucleotides match TRBD2. The assigned J gene may be wrong: the sequence end matches TRBJ2-1 better. This CDR3 region has 15 residues. Per germline, CDR1 LGHDT and CDR2 YNNKEL (reference sequence). CDR3 in DNA: TGTGCCAGCAAGACTAGCGCAACAACTTACAATGAGCAGTTCTTC. Translation: CASKTSATTYNEQFF.

The chain links TRBV28 to TRBJ1-2; D remains ambiguous. CDR3 length: 14 amino acids. CDR1 and CDR2 (germline): MDHEN, SYDVKM. V lost 2 bases and J 4 bases, leaving 11 bases between the germline ends. The CDR3 region has the DNA TGTGCCAGCAGTTTAGGGTTAGAGGTCTATGGCTACACCTTC. Translated, it gives CASSLGLEVYGYTF.

This sequence joins TRBV20-1 and TRBJ2-7; D unresolved. This CDR3 contains 13 residues. The germline V gene has CDR1 DFQATT and CDR2 SNEGSKA (reference sequence). Trimming left V 1 base short and J 9 bases short, with 16 bases between. The CDR3 loop is CSARGHLLRGQYV. As DNA, the CDR3 is TGCAGTGCTAGAGGGCACCTACTACGAGGGCAGTACGTC.

As to this clonotype: A much bigger clone sits one base away, suggesting this may be a read error. The chain couples TRBV20-1 to TRBJ1-5; D unresolved. The CDR3 length is 14 residues. Trimming pared 6 bases from V and 1 base from J, leaving 13 bases between. The germline CDR1 and CDR2 sequences are DFQATT and SNEGSKA (reference sequence). CDR3 DNA sequence: TGCAGTGCATGGCGCGGCCAGAGCAATCAGCCCCAGCATTTT. Protein product: CSAWRGQSNQPQHF.

This clonotype was found a few times. CDR3 nucleotide sequence: TGTGCCACCAGTGATTTTTTGGGGGATGGCTACACCTTC. Its protein is CATSDFLGDGYTF. The chain couples TRBV24-1 to TRBJ1-2; tentatively, D is TRBD1 (5 bases). Germline lookup yields CDR1 KGHDR and CDR2 SFDVKD. Trimming took off 1 base at V and 6 bases at J, with 8 bases between the two ends. CDR3 length: 13 residues.

Turning to this clonotype: A junction end diverges from the germline sequence, so it may reflect a read error. The chain has TRBV6-6 and TRBJ2-5; D is perhaps TRBD2 (6 bases). Per germline, CDR1 MNHNY and CDR2 SVGAGI (reference sequence). This CDR3 comprises 14 residues. The CDR3 loop reads CASSYGASAENQYF. CDR3 coding DNA: TGTGCCAGCAGTTATGGAGCTAGCGCGGAGAACCAGTACTTC.

This chain links TRBV12-3 or TRBV12-4 with TRBJ2-3; D is possibly TRBD1 or TRBD2 (5 bases each). Deletions cut 6 bases from V and 1 base from J, with 17 bases between. The length of the CDR3 is 16 residues. The CDR3 nucleotides read TGTGCCAGCAGCCCCTGGGCTAGAGGGGGCACAGATACGCAGTATTTT. It encodes CASSPWARGGTDTQYF.

The chain combines TRBV18 with TRBJ1-1; weak D call: TRBD1 (5 bases). This CDR3 is 15 amino acids long. V lost 4 bases and J lost 0, with 12 bases in between. Looked up from germline, CDR1 is KGHSH and CDR2 is LQKENI. The CDR3 nucleotides read TGTGCCAGCTCACAAGGGCGGGGGGTGAACACTGAAGCTTTCTTT. Protein: CASSQGRGVNTEAFF.

This clonotype was seen a handful of times. V is TRBV20-1 and J is TRBJ2-3; 7 bases align to TRBD2. CDR1 is DFQATT, CDR2 SNEGSKA, per germline (reference sequence). J gave up 1 base and V 5 bases, and 3 bases lay outside the gene matches. This CDR3 comprises 13 residues. Here the CDR3 DNA reads TGCAGTGCTTGGGGAGGGGGCACAGATACGCAGTATTTT. This gives the protein CSAWGGGTDTQYF.

This clonotype was found a few times. V and J are TRBV19 and TRBJ2-6; D call uncertain. V was clipped by 10 bases and J by 2 bases, with 15 bases between them. In germline, CDR1 is LNHDA, CDR2 SQIVND (reference sequence). The CDR3 totals 15 residues. CDR3 region: CATRSGSTGANVLTF. The DNA for the CDR3 is TGTGCCACCCGGTCCGGGTCTACTGGGGCCAACGTCCTGACTTTC.

V gene TRBV9 combines with J gene TRBJ1-1; D possibly corresponds to TRBD1 (6 bases). V shed 4 bases and J shed 3 bases, with 13 bases lying between them. The CDR3 sequence is 14 residues long. In germline, CDR1 is SGDLS, CDR2 YYNGEE. The CDR3 sequence is CASSPWGRDTEAFF. In DNA, the CDR3 is TGTGCCAGCAGCCCTTGGGGGCGGGACACTGAAGCTTTCTTT.

This clonotype turned up a few times. The chain employs TRBV7-8 and TRBJ1-2; D gene unclear. The CDR3 consists of 15 residues. V gave up 0 bases and J gave up 4 bases, with 12 bases separating them. Germline V gene data show CDR1 as SGHVS and CDR2 as FQNEAQ. Here the CDR3 reads CASSLAWQNFYGYTF. The DNA of the CDR3 is TGTGCCAGCAGCTTAGCCTGGCAGAACTTCTATGGCTACACCTTC.

The rearrangement uses TRBV11-3 and TRBJ2-5, with TRBD2 matching 9 bases. The last part of the DNA fits TRBJ2-7 better; the J call may be wrong. This CDR3 comprises 13 residues. CDR1 SGHNT and CDR2 YENEEA come from the germline V gene. The CDR3: CASSLASGNEQYV. CDR3 nucleotides: TGTGCCAGCAGCTTAGCTAGCGGGAACGAGCAGTACGTC.

The rearrangement links TRBV5-1 to TRBJ1-2; D is perhaps TRBD1 (5 bases). The germline CDR1 and CDR2 sequences are SGHRS and YFSETQ. V gave up 3 bases and J gave up 4 bases, with 10 bases separating them. There are 13 residues in the CDR3. The CDR3 loop is CASSWDGSYGYTF. The CDR3, as DNA: TGCGCCAGCAGCTGGGACGGCTCCTATGGCTACACCTTC.

V usage is TRBV12-3 or TRBV12-4 and J usage is TRBJ1-2; D unresolved. The ends were cut back, 2 bases at V and 5 bases at J, with 9 bases in the middle. This CDR3 region has 13 residues. CDR3: CASSLLVQYGYTF. The DNA of the CDR3 is TGTGCCAGCAGTTTATTGGTCCAGTATGGCTACACCTTC.

This clonotype was seen a handful of times. The gene calls are TRBV12-3 or TRBV12-4 and TRBJ2-1; TRBD2 agrees at 10 bases. This CDR3 has 15 amino acids. V lost 6 bases to trimming and J lost 1 base; unmatched junction nucleotides: 3. CDR3 sequence: CASRLAGPSYNEQFF. CDR3 in DNA: TGTGCCAGCAGACTAGCGGGGCCGTCCTACAATGAGCAGTTCTTC.

This clonotype came up a few times. This rearrangement joins TRBV20-1 to TRBJ2-7; unclear D gene. CDR1 is DFQATT, CDR2 SNEGSKA, per germline (reference sequence). CDR3 size: 12 residues. Trimming removed 2 bases from V and 0 bases from J, with 5 bases in between. Here the CDR3 reads CSARQVSYEQYF. CDR3 DNA sequence: TGCAGTGCTAGACAGGTCTCCTACGAGCAGTACTTC.